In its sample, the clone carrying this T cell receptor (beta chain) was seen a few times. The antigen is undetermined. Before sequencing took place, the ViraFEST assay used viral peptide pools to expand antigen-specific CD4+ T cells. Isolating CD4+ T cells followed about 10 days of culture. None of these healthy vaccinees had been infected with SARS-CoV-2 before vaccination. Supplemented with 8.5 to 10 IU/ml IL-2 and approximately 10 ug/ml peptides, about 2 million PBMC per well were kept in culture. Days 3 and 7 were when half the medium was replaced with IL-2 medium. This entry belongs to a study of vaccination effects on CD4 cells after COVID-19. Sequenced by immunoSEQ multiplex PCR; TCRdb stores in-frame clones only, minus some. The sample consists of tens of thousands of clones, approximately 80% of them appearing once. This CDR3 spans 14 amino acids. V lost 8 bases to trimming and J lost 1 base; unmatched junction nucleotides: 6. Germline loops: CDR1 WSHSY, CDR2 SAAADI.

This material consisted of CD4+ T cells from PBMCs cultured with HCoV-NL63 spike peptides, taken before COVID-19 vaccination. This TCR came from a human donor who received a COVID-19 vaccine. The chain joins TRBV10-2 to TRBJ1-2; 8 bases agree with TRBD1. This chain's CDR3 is CASQDRERNYGYTF. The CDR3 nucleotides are TGCGCCAGCCAGGACAGGGAGCGTAACTATGGCTACACCTTC.